Listed here is a single T cell receptor beta chain. Produced via immunoSEQ multiplex PCR; TCRdb's table is partial and in-frame only. The table lists 60,000 or so clones, 75% to 85% of them singletons, with roughly 5.5% in the top ten. This specimen belongs to a study of pediatric ulcerative colitis. Losses at the gene ends were 2 bases for V and 5 bases for J; bases not matched to a gene: 11. This CDR3 is 19 amino acids long. CDR1 and CDR2 (germline): MGHRA, YSYEKL. The sample comprised blood. The gene calls are TRBV4-1 and TRBJ2-4; 14 nucleotides align to TRBD2. The source of this sequence is a boy between 10 and 17 years old with moderate ulcerative colitis. The DNA for the CDR3 is TGCGCCAGCAGCCAAAAACAGGGACTAGCGGGAGTGGTCCAAAACATTCAGTACTTC. This gives the protein CASSQKQGLAGVVQNIQYF.